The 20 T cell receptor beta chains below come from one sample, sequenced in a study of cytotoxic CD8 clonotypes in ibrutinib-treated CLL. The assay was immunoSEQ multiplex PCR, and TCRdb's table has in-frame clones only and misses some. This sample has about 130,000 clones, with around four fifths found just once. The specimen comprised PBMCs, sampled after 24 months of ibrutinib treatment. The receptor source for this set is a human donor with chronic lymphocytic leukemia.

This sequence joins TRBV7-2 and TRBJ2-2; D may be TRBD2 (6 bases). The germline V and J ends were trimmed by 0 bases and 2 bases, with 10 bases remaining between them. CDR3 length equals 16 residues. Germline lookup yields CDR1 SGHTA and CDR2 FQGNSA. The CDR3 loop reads CASSLASGGNTGELFF. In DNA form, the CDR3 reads TGTGCCAGCAGCTTAGCTTCCGGGGGTAACACCGGGGAGCTGTTTTTT.

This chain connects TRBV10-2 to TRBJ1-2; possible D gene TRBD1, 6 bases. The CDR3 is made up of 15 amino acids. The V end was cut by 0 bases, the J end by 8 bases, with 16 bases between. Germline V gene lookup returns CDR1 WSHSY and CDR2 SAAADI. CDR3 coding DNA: TGCGCCAGCAGTGAGTCATTAAGAGGGGGAAGCGGCTACACCTTC. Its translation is CASSESLRGGSGYTF.

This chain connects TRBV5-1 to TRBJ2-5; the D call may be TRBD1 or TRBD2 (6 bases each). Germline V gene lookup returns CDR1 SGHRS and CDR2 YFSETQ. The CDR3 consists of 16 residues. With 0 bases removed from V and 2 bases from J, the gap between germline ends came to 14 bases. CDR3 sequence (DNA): TGCGCCAGCAGCTTGGCGGGGATAGGGGGGCAAGAGACCCAGTACTTC. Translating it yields CASSLAGIGGQETQYF. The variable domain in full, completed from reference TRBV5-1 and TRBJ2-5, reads KAGVTQTPRYLIKTRGQQVTLSCSPISGHRSVSWYQQTPGQGLQFLFEYFSETQRNKGNFPGRFSGRQFSNSRSEMNVSTLELGDSALYLCASSLAGIGGQETQYFGPGTRLLVL.

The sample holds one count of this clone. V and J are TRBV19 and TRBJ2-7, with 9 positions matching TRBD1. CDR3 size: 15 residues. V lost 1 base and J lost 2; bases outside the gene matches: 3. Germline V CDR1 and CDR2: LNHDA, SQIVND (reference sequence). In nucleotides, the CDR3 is TGTGCCAGTAGTATAGGGGGACAGGGACCCTACGAGCAGTACTTC. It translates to CASSIGGQGPYEQYF.

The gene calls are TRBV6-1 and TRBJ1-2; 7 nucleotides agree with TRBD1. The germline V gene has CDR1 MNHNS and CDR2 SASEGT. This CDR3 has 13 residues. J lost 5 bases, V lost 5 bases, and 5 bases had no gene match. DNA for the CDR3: TGTGCCAGCAGTTTTGGACAGGCGTATGGCTACACCTTC. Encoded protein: CASSFGQAYGYTF.

The CDR3 loop reads CASSEQGEETQYF. In DNA form, the CDR3 reads TGTGCCAGCAGCGAACAGGGGGAAGAGACCCAGTACTTC. The rearrangement joins TRBV5-6 to TRBJ2-5; 8 bases map to TRBD1. CDR3 length: 13 amino acids. Germline lookup yields CDR1 SGHDT and CDR2 YYEEEE. Trimming took 4 bases from V and 3 from J; bases not matched to a gene: 2. Complete variable domain (other parts from reference TRBV5-6 and TRBJ2-5): DAGVTQSPTHLIKTRGQQVTLRCSPKSGHDTVSWYQQALGQGPQFIFQYYEEEERQRGNFPDRFSGHQFPNYSSELNVNALLLGDSALYLCASSEQGEETQYFGPGTRLLVL.

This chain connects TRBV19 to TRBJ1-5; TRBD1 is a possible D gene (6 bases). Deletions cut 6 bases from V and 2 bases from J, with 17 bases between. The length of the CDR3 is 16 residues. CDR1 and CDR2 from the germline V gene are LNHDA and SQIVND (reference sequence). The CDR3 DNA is TGTGCCAGTAGGACCGCGGACAGTCGGGGCAATCAGCCCCAGCATTTT. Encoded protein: CASRTADSRGNQPQHF.

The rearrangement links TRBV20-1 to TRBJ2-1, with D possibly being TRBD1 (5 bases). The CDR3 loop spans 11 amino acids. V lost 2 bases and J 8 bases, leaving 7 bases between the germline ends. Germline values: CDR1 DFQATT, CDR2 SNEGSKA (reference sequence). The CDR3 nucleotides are TGCAGTGCTAGACAGGGCTATGAGCAGTTCTTC. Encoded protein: CSARQGYEQFF.

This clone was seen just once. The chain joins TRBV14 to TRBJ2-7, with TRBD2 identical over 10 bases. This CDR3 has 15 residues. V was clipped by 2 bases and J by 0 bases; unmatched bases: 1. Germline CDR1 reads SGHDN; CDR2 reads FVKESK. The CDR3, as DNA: TGTGCCAGCAGCCAACTAGCGGGGGCCTCCTACGAGCAGTACTTC. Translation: CASSQLAGASYEQYF. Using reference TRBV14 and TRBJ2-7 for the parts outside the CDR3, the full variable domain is EAGVTQFPSHSVIEKGQTVTLRCDPISGHDNLYWYRRVMGKEIKFLLHFVKESKQDESGMPNNRFLAERTGGTYSTLKVQPAELEDSGVYFCASSQLAGASYEQYFGPGTRLTVT.

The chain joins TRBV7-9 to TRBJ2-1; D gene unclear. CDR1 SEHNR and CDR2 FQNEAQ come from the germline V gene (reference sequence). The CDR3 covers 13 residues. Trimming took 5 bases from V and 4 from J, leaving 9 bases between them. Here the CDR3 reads CASSLDSYNEQFF. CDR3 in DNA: TGTGCCAGCAGCCTTGATTCTTACAATGAGCAGTTCTTC.

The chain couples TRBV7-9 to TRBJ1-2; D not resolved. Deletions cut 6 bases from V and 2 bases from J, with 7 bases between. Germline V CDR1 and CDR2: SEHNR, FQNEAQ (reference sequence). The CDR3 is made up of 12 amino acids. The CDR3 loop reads CASSKSNYGYTF. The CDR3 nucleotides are TGTGCCAGCAGTAAGTCCAACTATGGCTACACCTTC.

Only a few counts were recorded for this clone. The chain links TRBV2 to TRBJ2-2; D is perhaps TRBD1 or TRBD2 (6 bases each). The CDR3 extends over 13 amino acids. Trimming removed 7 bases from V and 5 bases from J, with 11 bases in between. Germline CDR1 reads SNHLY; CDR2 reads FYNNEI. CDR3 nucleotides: TGTGCCAGCAAAGGGGGGCGGACCGGGGAGCTGTTTTTT. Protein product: CASKGGRTGELFF.

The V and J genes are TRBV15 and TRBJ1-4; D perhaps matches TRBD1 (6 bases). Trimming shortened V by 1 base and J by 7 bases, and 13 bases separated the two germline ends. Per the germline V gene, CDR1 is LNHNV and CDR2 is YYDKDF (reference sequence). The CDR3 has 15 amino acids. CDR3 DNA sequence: TGTGCCACCAGCAGAGCGACAGGCTTTGGTGAAAAACTGTTTTTT. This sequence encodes CATSRATGFGEKLFF. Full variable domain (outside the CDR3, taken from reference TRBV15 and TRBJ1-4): DAMVIQNPRYQVTQFGKPVTLSCSQTLNHNVMYWYQQKSSQAPKLLFHYYDKDFNNEADTPDNFQSRRPNTSFCFLDIRSPGLGDTAMYLCATSRATGFGEKLFFGSGTQLSVL.

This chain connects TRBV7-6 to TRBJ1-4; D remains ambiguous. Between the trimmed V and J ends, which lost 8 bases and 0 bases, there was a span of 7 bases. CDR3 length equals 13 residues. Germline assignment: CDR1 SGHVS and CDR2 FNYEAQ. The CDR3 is CASARATNEKLFF. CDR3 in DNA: TGTGCCAGCGCTAGGGCAACTAATGAAAAACTGTTTTTT.

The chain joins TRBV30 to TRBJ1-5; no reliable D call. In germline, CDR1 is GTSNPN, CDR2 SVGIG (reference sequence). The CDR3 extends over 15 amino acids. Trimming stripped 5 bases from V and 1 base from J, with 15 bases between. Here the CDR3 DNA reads TGTGCCTGGGGAAAGTCTGTAGGAAGCAATCAGCCCCAGCATTTT. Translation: CAWGKSVGSNQPQHF.

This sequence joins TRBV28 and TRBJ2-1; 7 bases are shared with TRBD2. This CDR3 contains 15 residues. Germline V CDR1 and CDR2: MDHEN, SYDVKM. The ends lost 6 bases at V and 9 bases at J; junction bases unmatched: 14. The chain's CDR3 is CASRGRASLSPEQFF. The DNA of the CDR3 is TGTGCCAGCAGAGGGAGGGCGTCGCTCTCTCCTGAGCAGTTCTTC. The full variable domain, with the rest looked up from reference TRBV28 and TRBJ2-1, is DVKVTQSSRYLVKRTGEKVFLECVQDMDHENMFWYRQDPGLGLRLIYFSYDVKMKEKGDIPEGYSVSREKKERFSLILESASTNQTSMYLCASRGRASLSPEQFFGPGTRLTVL.

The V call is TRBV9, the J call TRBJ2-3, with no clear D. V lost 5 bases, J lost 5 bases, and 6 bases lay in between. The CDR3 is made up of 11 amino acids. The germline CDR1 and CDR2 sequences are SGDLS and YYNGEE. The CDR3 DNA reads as TGTGCCAGCAGTTTGAGAGATACGCAGTATTTT. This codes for CASSLRDTQYF.

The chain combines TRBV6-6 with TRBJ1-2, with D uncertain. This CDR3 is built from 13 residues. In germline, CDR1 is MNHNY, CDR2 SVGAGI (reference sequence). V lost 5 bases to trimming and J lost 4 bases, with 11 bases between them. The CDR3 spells CASSTDARYGYTF. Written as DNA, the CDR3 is TGTGCCAGCAGTACGGACGCGCGCTATGGCTACACCTTC.

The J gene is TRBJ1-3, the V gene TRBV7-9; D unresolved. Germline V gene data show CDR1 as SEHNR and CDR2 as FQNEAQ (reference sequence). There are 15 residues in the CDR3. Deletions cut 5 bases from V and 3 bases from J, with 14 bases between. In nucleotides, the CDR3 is TGTGCCAGCAGCCAGCCGGGGAGTATTGGAAACACCATATATTTT. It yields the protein CASSQPGSIGNTIYF. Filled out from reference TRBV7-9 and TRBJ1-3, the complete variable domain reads DTGVSQNPRHKITKRGQNVTFRCDPISEHNRLYWYRQTLGQGPEFLTYFQNEAQLEKSRLLSDRFSAERPKGSFSTLEIQRTEQGDSAMYLCASSQPGSIGNTIYFGEGSWLTVV.

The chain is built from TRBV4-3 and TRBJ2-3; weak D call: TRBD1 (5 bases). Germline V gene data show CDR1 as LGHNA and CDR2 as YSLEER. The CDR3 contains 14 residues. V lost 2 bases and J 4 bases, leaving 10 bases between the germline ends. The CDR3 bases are TGCGCCAGCAGCCAACGGGCAGGGCCAGATACGCAGTATTTT. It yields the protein CASSQRAGPDTQYF.